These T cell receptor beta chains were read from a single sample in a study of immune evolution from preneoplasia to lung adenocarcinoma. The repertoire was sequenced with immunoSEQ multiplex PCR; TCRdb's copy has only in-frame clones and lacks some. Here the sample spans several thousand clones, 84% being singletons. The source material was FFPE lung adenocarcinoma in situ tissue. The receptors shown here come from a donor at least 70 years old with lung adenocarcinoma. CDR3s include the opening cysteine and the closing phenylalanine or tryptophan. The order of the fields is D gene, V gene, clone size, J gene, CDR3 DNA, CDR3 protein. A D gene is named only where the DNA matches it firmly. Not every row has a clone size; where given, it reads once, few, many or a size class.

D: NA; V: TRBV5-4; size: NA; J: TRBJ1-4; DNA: TGTGCCAGCAGCTTGGAGGGTAATGAAAAACTGTTTTTT; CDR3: CASSLEGNEKLFF
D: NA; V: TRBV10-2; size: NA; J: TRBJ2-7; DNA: TGCGCCAGCAGTGACAGGGGAAATCCCTACGAGCAGTACTTC; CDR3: CASSDRGNPYEQYF
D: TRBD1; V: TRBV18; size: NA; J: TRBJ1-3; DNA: TGTGCCAGCTCACCACCGGGACAGAGCTCTGGAAACACCATATATTTT; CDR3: CASSPPGQSSGNTIYF
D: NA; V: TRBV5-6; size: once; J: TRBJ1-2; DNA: TGTGCCAGCGTGGGGGGGCGGGCGGACTATGGCTACACCTTC; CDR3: CASVGGRADYGYTF
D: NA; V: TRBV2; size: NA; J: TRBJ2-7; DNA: TGTGCCAGCAGTGAACGGGGGTACGAGCAGTACTTC; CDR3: CASSERGYEQYF
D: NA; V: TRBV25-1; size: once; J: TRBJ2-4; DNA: TGTGCCAGCAGTGAATATTCAGGGATTGGCAAAAACATTCAGTACTTC; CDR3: CASSEYSGIGKNIQYF
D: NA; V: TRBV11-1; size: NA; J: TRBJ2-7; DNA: TGTGCCAGCAGCTTAACATACGAGCAGTACTTC; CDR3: CASSLTYEQYF
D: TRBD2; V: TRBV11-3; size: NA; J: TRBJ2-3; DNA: TGTGCCAGCAGTGGGACTATCAACGCATACAGCACAGATACGCAGTATTTT; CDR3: CASSGTINAYSTDTQYF
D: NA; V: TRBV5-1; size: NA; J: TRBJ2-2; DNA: TGCGCCAGCAGCTTTTCTGTCGCGAACACCGGGGAGCTGTTTTTT; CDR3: CASSFSVANTGELFF
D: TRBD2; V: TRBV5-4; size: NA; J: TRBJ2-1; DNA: TGTGCCAGCAGCTCGGCCGGGACTAGCGGTAATGAGCAGTTCTTC; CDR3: CASSSAGTSGNEQFF
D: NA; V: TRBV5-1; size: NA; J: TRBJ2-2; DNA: TGCGCCAGCAGCTTAATAGCGGCTAACACCGGGGAGCTGTTTTTT; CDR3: CASSLIAANTGELFF
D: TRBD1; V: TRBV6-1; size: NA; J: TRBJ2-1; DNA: TGTGCCAGCAGTCGAGACAGGGCCTACAATGAGCAGTTCTTC; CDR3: CASSRDRAYNEQFF
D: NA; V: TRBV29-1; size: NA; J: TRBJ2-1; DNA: TGCAGCGTAAAAGGGATTTACAATGAGCAGTTCTTC; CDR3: CSVKGIYNEQFF
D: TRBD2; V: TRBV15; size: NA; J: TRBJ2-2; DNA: TGTGCCACCAGCAGAGGACTAGCGGGGACCGGGGAGCTGTTTTTT; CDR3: CATSRGLAGTGELFF
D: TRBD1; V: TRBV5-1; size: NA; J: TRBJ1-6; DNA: TGCGCCAGCAGCCTCGGGACAGGGGGATCACCCCTCCACTTT; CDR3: CASSLGTGGSPLHF
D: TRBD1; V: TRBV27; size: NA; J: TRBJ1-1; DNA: TGTGCCAGCAGTCCCCGTAGGACAGGGGGCACTGAAGCTTTCTTT; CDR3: CASSPRRTGGTEAFF
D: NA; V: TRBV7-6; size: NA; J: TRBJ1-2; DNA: TGTGCCAGCAGCTTAGGCCCGGCAGCTAACTATGGCTACACCTTC; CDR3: CASSLGPAANYGYTF
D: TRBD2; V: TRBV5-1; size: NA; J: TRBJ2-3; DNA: TGCGCCAGCAGCTTCGGCGGGAGTGGTAGCACAGATACGCAGTATTTT; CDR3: CASSFGGSGSTDTQYF
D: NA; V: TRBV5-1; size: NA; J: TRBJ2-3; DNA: TGCGCCAGCAGCGGAGGACTGTACACAGATACGCAGTATTTT; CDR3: CASSGGLYTDTQYF
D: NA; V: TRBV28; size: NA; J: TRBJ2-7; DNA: TGTGCCAGCAGTTCCCGACCCTACGAGCAGTACTTC; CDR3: CASSSRPYEQYF
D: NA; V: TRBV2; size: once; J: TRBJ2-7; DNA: TGTGCCATTATTGGACGTAACTACGAGCAGTACTTC; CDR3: CAIIGRNYEQYF
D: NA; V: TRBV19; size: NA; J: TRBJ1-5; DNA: TGTGCCAGTAGTTCCTCGGGGCTGCAGAGCAATCAGCCCCAGCATTTT; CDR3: CASSSSGLQSNQPQHF
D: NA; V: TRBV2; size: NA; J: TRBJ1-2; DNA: TGTGCCAGCAGTGAAAGGCTGGACACAAACTATGGCTACACCTTC; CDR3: CASSERLDTNYGYTF
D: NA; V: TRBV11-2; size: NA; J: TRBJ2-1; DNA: TGTGCCAGCAGCTTATTTGGGGCAGCAATTTACGCTGAGCAGTTCTTC; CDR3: CASSLFGAAIYAEQFF
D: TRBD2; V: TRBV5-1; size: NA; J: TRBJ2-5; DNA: TGCGCCAGCAGCTTAGCGGGAGCGGGAGAGACCCAGTACTTC; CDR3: CASSLAGAGETQYF
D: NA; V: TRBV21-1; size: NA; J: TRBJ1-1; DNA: TGTGCCAGCAGCAAAGGGGGACAGGGTAAGGACACTGAAGCTTTCTTT; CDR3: CASSKGGQGKDTEAFF
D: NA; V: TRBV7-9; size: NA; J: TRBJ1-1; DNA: TGTGCCACAACCAATGAAAGGAAGAGGGTAAACACTGAAGCTTTCTTT; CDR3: CATTNERKRVNTEAFF
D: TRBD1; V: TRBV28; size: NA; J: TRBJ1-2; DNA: TGTGCCAGCAGCGACAGGGCGAACTATGGCTACACCTTC; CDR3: CASSDRANYGYTF
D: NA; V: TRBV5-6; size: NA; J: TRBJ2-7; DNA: TGTGCCAGCAGCTTGGCGGGGGGCACAGGCTACGAGCAGTACTTC; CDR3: CASSLAGGTGYEQYF
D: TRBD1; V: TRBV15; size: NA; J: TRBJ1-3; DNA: TGTGCCACCAGCAGGGACAGGAACCTCGGAAACACCATATATTTT; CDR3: CATSRDRNLGNTIYF
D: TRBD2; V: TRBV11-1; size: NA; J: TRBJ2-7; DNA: TGTGCCAGCAGCTGGGGCACGGGAGGTGCCGGGGAGCAGTACTTC; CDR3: CASSWGTGGAGEQYF
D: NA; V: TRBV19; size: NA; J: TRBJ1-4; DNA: TGTGCCAGTAGGGAACAGGTTGCTAATGAAAAACTGTTTTTT; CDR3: CASREQVANEKLFF
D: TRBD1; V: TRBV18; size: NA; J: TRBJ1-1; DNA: TGTGCCAGCTCACTCGGACAGGGGGCAAGTAGGACTGAAGCTTTCTTT; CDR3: CASSLGQGASRTEAFF
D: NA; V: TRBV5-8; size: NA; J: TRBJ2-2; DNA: TGTGCCAGCAGTCTAGACAGGAACACCGGGGAGCTGTTTTTT; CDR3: CASSLDRNTGELFF
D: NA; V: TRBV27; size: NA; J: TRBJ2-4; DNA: TGTGCCAGCAGCCGTCGGGGACGAGACAAAAACATTCAGTACTTC; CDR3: CASSRRGRDKNIQYF
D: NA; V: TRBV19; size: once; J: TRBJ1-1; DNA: TGTGCCAGTAGTATACCCATGGGTGGCAGGATGAACACTGAAGCTTTCTTT; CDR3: CASSIPMGGRMNTEAFF
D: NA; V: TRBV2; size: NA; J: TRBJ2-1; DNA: TGTGCCAGCAGCCTGGCGGCTAGGTTCAATGAGCAGTTCTTC; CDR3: CASSLAARFNEQFF
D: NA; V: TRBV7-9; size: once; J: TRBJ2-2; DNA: TGTGCCAGCAGCTTGGGCGGGTACACCGGGGAGCTGTTTTTT; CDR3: CASSLGGYTGELFF
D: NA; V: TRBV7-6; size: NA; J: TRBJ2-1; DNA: TGTGCCAGCAGCTTAGCAGCGGGTGAGCAGTTCTTC; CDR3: CASSLAAGEQFF
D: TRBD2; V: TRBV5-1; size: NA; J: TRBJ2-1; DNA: TGCGCCAGCAGCTTGGTATCTAGCGGGAGAGGCGATGAGCAGTTCTTC; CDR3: CASSLVSSGRGDEQFF
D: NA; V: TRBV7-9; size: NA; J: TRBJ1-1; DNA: TGTGCCAGCAGCTGGACCCTCCGGGGACCTGAAGCTTTCTTT; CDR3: CASSWTLRGPEAFF
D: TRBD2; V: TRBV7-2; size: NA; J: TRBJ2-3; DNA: TGTGCCAGCAGCGTGCGGACTAGCGGGAGGAGGTACGCCTATTTT; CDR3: CASSVRTSGRRYAYF
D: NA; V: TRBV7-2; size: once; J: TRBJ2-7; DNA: TGTGCCAGCAGCTTAGGCTTGTCGGTTTACGAGCAGTACTTC; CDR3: CASSLGLSVYEQYF
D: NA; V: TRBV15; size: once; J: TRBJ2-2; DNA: TGTGCCACCAGCAGAGATCGGCAGGTCCGAACCGGGGAGCTGTTTTTT; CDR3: CATSRDRQVRTGELFF